The T cell receptor beta chain described here comes from a study of cytomegalovirus exposure and HLA in healthy donors. Study background: From HLA-typed donors, an early data release held 70 million to 100 million unique TCRs.

Study-wide findings and caveats: Reported findings show TCR beta sequences accurately forecast HLA-A and HLA-B alleles in most subjects.

Trimming took 5 bases from V and 1 from J, leaving 8 bases between them. There are 13 residues in the CDR3. The V gene's germline CDR1 is SGHVS and CDR2 FQNEAQ. PCR primers comprised 60 Vbeta and 13 Jbeta primers. Assay: immunoSEQ multiplex PCR; the TCRdb copy retains only in-frame clones and omits some. The table lists 250,000 or so clones, 85% of them singletons, with over 1% in the top ten. As for this clone: What it binds is not known.

The V and J genes are TRBV7-8 and TRBJ1-2, with D hard to call. Source material: PBMCs. The clonotype was recovered from a human donor in good health. CDR3 loop: CASSPDNNYGYTF. Written as DNA, the CDR3 is TGTGCCAGCAGCCCCGACAATAACTATGGCTACACCTTC.